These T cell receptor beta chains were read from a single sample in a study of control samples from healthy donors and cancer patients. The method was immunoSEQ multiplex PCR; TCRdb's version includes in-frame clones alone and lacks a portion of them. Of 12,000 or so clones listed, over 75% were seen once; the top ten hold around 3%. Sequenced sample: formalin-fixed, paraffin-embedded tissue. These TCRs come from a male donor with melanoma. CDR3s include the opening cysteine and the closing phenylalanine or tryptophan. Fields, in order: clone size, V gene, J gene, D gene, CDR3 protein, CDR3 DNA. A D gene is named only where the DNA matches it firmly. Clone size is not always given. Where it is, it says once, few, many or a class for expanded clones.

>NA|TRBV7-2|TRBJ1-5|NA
CASSPGREQGSNQPQHF
TGTGCCAGCAGCCCCGGTCGGGAGCAGGGTTCTAATCAGCCCCAGCATTTT
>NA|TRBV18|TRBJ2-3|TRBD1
CASSPRIQGLTDTQYF
TGTGCCAGCTCACCCCGAATACAGGGGCTTACAGATACGCAGTATTTT
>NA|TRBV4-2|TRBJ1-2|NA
CASSQEAKGVGYTF
TGTGCCAGCAGCCAAGAGGCGAAAGGGGTGGGCTACACCTTC
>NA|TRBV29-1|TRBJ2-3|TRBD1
CSASPGTVYTDTQYF
TGCAGCGCCAGCCCTGGGACAGTTTACACAGATACGCAGTATTTT
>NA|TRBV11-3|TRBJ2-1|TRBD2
CASSARSGSGSYNEQFF
TGTGCCAGCAGCGCACGTAGCGGGAGCGGCTCCTACAATGAGCAGTTCTTC
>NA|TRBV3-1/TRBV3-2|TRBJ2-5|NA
CASSQRGPGTQYF
TGTGCCAGCAGCCAGAGGGGACCAGGGACCCAGTACTTC
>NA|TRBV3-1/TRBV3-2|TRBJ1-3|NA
CASSQETGRNTIYF
TGTGCCAGCAGCCAAGAGACGGGCAGAAACACCATATATTTT
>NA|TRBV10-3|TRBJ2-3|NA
CAISDPSASTDTQYF
TGTGCCATCAGTGATCCTTCTGCGAGCACAGATACGCAGTATTTT
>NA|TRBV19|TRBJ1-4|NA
CASSIQVTNEKLFF
TGTGCCAGTAGTATACAGGTTACTAATGAAAAACTGTTTTTT
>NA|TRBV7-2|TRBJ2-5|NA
CASSATGTTTGEKTQYF
TGTGCCAGCAGCGCAACCGGGACGACGACCGGGGAAAAGACCCAGTACTTC
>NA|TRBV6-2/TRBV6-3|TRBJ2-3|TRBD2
CASSYWGLVIDTQYF
TGTGCCAGCAGTTACTGGGGACTAGTAATCGATACGCAGTATTTT
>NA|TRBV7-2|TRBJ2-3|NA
CASSFLGVVDTQYF
TGTGCCAGCAGCTTTCTGGGGGTAGTAGATACGCAGTATTTT
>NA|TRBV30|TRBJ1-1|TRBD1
CAWRVQGANTEAFF
TGTGCCTGGAGGGTCCAGGGGGCGAACACTGAAGCTTTCTTT
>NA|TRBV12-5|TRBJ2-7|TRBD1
CASMGQGALRQYF
TGTGCTAGTATGGGACAGGGTGCGTTGCGGCAGTACTTC
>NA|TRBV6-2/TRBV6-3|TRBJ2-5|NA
CASSYAGETQYF
TGTGCCAGCAGTTACGCAGGGGAGACCCAGTACTTC
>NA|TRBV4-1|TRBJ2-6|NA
CASSPGGLNSGANVLTF
TGCGCCAGCAGCCCCGGTGGACTTAACTCTGGGGCCAACGTCCTGACTTTC
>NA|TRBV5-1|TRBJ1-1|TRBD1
CASSLTGARETFF
TGCGCCAGCAGCCTAACAGGGGCGCGAGAGACTTTCTTT
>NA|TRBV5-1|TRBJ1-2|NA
CASREANYGYTF
TGCGCCAGCAGAGAGGCTAACTATGGCTACACCTTC
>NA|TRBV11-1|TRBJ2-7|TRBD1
CASSSSGGRGEQYF
TGTGCCAGCAGCTCATCAGGGGGAAGGGGCGAGCAGTACTTC
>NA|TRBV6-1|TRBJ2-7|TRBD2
CASSESAGANYEQYF
TGTGCCAGCAGTGAGTCAGCGGGAGCCAACTACGAGCAGTACTTC
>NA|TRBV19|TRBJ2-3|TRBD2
CASSRTSGRGEKSTDTQYF
TGTGCCAGTAGCCGGACTAGCGGGAGAGGGGAGAAGAGCACAGATACGCAGTATTTT
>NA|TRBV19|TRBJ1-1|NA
CASIGGTEAFF
TGTGCCAGTATTGGGGGCACTGAAGCTTTCTTT
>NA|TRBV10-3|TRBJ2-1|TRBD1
CAISDWDRGIEEQFF
TGTGCCATCAGTGATTGGGACAGGGGGATTGAGGAGCAGTTCTTC
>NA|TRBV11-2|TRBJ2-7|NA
CASSAGLIYEQYF
TGTGCCAGCAGCGCGGGACTGATCTACGAGCAGTACTTC
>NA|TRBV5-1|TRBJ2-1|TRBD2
CASSSLAGSYNEQFF
TGCGCCAGCAGCTCTCTAGCGGGCTCCTACAATGAGCAGTTCTTC
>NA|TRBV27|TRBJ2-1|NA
CASRDGYNEQFF
TGTGCCAGCCGGGACGGCTACAATGAGCAGTTCTTC
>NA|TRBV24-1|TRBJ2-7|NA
CATSDSDSYEQYF
TGTGCCACCAGTGATTCGGACAGCTACGAGCAGTACTTC
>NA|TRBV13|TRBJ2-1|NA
CASRGEDSWDEQFF
TGTGCCAGCAGGGGTGAGGACAGCTGGGATGAGCAGTTCTTC
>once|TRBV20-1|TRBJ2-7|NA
CSALKGYEQYF
TGCAGTGCGCTTAAGGGCTACGAGCAGTACTTC
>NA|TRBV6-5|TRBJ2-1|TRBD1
CASSYLSDRVHNEQFF
TGTGCCAGCAGTTATTTGTCGGACAGGGTTCACAATGAGCAGTTCTTC
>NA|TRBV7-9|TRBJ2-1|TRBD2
CASSLTSGSRDEQFF
TGTGCCAGCAGCCTGACTAGCGGGAGTCGCGATGAGCAGTTCTTC
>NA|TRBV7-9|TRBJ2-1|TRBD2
CASSSGTSGSWSSYNEQFF
TGTGCCAGCAGCTCCGGGACTAGCGGGAGCTGGAGCTCCTACAATGAGCAGTTCTTC
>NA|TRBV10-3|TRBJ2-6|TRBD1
CAIRVQGTGANVLTF
TGTGCCATCAGAGTACAGGGGACTGGGGCCAACGTCCTGACTTTC
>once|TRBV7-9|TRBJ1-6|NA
CASSLDRDNSPLHF
TGTGCCAGCAGCTTGGACAGAGATAATTCACCCCTCCACTTT
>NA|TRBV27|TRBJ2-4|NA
CASSSGGGTSKNIQYF
TGTGCCAGCAGTTCAGGGGGGGGGACTTCCAAAAACATTCAGTACTTC
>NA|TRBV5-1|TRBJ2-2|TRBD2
CASRGLAGTGELFF
TGCGCCAGCAGGGGACTAGCCGGCACCGGGGAGCTGTTTTTT
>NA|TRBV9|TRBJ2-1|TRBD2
CASSAPRHPRGRGGYNEQFF
TGTGCCAGCAGCGCCCCGAGACACCCGCGCGGGAGGGGGGGGTACAATGAGCAGTTCTTC
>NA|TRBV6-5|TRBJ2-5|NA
CASRLRETQYF
TGTGCCAGCAGACTGAGGGAGACCCAGTACTTC
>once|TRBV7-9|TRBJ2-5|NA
CASSPTSRGGEETQYF
TGTGCCAGCAGCCCCACATCAAGGGGGGGTGAAGAGACCCAGTACTTC
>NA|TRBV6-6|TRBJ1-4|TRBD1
CASILGQSNEKLFF
TGTGCCAGCATCCTGGGACAGTCTAATGAAAAACTGTTTTTT
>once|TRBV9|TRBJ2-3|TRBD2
CASSTDTSGRIDTQYF
TGTGCCAGCAGCACGGATACTAGCGGGAGAATAGATACGCAGTATTTT
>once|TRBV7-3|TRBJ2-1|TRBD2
CASSLGSSGSNEQFF
TGTGCCAGCAGCTTAGGGTCTAGCGGGAGTAATGAGCAGTTCTTC
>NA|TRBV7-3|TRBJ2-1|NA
CASSSRGGWNNEQFF
TGTGCCAGCAGCTCCCGAGGGGGATGGAACAATGAGCAGTTCTTC
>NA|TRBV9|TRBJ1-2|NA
CASSVGGDGYTF
TGTGCCAGCAGCGTAGGAGGGGATGGCTACACCTTC
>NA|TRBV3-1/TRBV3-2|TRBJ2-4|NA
CASSPRLGIQYF
TGTGCCAGCAGCCCCCGGCTAGGCATTCAGTACTTC
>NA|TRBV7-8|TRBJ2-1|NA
CASSPGGPDNEQFF
TGTGCCAGCAGCCCCGGGGGTCCGGACAATGAGCAGTTCTTC
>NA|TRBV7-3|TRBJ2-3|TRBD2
CARLAGSHDTQYF
TGTGCGAGACTAGCGGGGTCCCACGATACGCAGTATTTT
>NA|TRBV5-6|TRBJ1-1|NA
CASSFFVLGVKAFF
TGTGCCAGCAGCTTTTTCGTCTTGGGGGTGAAAGCTTTCTTT
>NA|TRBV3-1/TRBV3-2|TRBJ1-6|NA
CASSLEGGPLHF
TGTGCCAGCAGCCTGGAGGGAGGACCCCTCCACTTT
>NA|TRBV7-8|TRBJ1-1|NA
CASSPETRDEAFF
TGTGCCAGCAGCCCCGAAACCAGGGATGAAGCTTTCTTT
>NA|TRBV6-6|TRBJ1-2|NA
CASSIQVVYGYTF
TGTGCCAGCAGTATCCAGGTGGTCTATGGCTACACCTTC
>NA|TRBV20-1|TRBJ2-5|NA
CSARVFETQYF
TGCAGTGCTAGAGTTTTTGAGACCCAGTACTTC
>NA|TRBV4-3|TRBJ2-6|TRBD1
CASSQDRQGASGANVLTF
TGCGCCAGCAGCCAAGACAGACAGGGAGCCTCTGGGGCCAACGTCCTGACTTTC